This T cell receptor beta chain originates from a study of glioma-infiltrating T cells. Amplification of TCR alpha and beta CDR3 regions from RNA used iRepertoire nested multiplex PCR. TCRdb passed the multiplex PCR reads through MiXCR, listing each CDR3 protein once. The sample comprises about 110,000 distinct CDR3 sequences, 25% of which are singletons, and roughly a third rests with the top ten. Whole-study findings and limits: Gliomas, especially low-grade, showed above-expected tissue-blood divergence; non-neoplastic patients showed below.

Note on this clonotype: No antigen is known for it.

The CDR3 runs to 16 residues. Germline V gene sequence: CDR1 GTSNPN, CDR2 SVGIG (reference sequence). The V end lost 0 bases, the J end lost 6 bases, and 18 bases lay between the germline ends. The sequenced sample consisted of glioma tissue, nonneoplastic brain tissue, or PBMCs (not recorded which). This TCR was sampled from a human donor with low-grade glioma or glioblastoma, undergoing nonglioma brain surgery, or in good health (not recorded which). V is TRBV30 and J is TRBJ1-5; no definite D call. This CDR3 reads CAWSVWQHEVRQPQHF. In nucleotides, the CDR3 is TGTGCCTGGAGTGTTTGGCAGCATGAGGTTCGTCAGCCCCAGCATTTT.